Each of the 25 T cell receptor beta chains below was sequenced from the same sample in a study of cytomegalovirus exposure and HLA in healthy donors. PCR primers comprised 60 Vbeta and 13 Jbeta primers. Here immunoSEQ multiplex PCR was the method, and the copy in TCRdb shows in-frame clones only, minus some. The sample has 75,000 to 95,000 clones, around 84% seen once. Sequenced material: PBMCs. The receptors come from a woman aged 40 to 50 in good health and CMV-seropositive.

DNA for the CDR3: TGTGCCATCCCCGGGAGAAGGGGTTCAGACGAGCAGTACTTC. Its translation: CAIPGRRGSDEQYF. The chain recombines TRBV2 with TRBJ2-7, with a possible D match to TRBD2 (6 bases). V lost 10 bases and J lost 5, with 21 bases in between. Germline-derived CDR1 and CDR2 are SNHLY and FYNNEI. The CDR3 extends over 14 amino acids.

The chain carries TRBV9 and TRBJ2-1; no clear D gene. Germline CDR1 SGDLS, CDR2 YYNGEE. The CDR3 length is 11 residues. V lost 0 bases and J lost 10, with 5 bases in between. The CDR3 nucleotides are TGTGCCAGCAGCGTAGATCAGGAGCAGTTCTTC. Translation: CASSVDQEQFF.

The chain joins TRBV5-1 to TRBJ2-1, with TRBD2 as a possible D gene (5 bases). V lost 3 bases and J 7 bases, leaving 8 bases between the germline ends. Germline V gives CDR1 SGHRS, CDR2 YFSETQ. CDR3 length: 12 amino acids. Written as DNA, the CDR3 is TGCGCCAGCAGCTCGTGGGAGAATGAGCAGTTCTTC. Protein sequence: CASSSWENEQFF.

V gene TRBV19 combines with J gene TRBJ1-5; possible D gene TRBD1, 5 bases. This CDR3 is built from 13 residues. Trimming stripped 3 bases from V and 9 bases from J, with 12 bases between. Germline V CDR1 and CDR2: LNHDA, SQIVND (reference sequence). The CDR3 loop is CASSIQGSGPQHF. Written as DNA, the CDR3 is TGTGCCAGTAGTATTCAGGGATCTGGGCCCCAGCATTTT.

The chain uses TRBV5-8 and TRBJ2-4; D may be TRBD2 (5 bases). This CDR3 has 14 residues. Germline V CDR1 and CDR2: SGHTS, YDEGEE. Trimming took 2 bases from V and 3 from J, leaving 9 bases between them. The CDR3 region has the DNA TGTGCCAGCAGCTTAACCGGGGTCAAAAACATTCAGTACTTC. Protein: CASSLTGVKNIQYF.

V gene TRBV19 combines with J gene TRBJ1-4; 11 bases line up with TRBD1. CDR3 length: 15 residues. After removal of 7 bases from V and 8 bases from J, the junction contained 9 bases not matched to a gene. Germline V lookup: CDR1 LNHDA, CDR2 SQIVND (reference sequence). The CDR3 DNA reads as TGTGCCAGTACCATAGGGGGACAGGGGGTGGAAAAACTGTTTTTT. This gives the protein CASTIGGQGVEKLFF. The full variable domain, completed using reference TRBV19 and TRBJ1-4, is DGGITQSPKYLFRKEGQNVTLSCEQNLNHDAMYWYRQDPGQGLRLIYYSQIVNDFQKGDIAEGYSVSREKKESFPLTVTSAQKNPTAFYLCASTIGGQGVEKLFFGSGTQLSVL.

V usage is TRBV19 and J usage is TRBJ1-5, with D perhaps TRBD1 (5 bases). V was cut by 7 bases and J by 11 bases, with 15 bases left in between. This CDR3 is 12 amino acids long. Germline CDR1 and CDR2: LNHDA and SQIVND (reference sequence). The DNA for the CDR3 is TGTGCCAGTACCCAGGGCACTTTGGCCCAGCATTTT. Translating it yields CASTQGTLAQHF.

V gene TRBV19 combines with J gene TRBJ1-5; the D gene is possibly TRBD1 (6 bases). Trimming left V 6 bases short and J 3 bases short, with 9 bases between. Germline CDR1 is LNHDA and CDR2 is SQIVND (reference sequence). The CDR3 length is 13 residues. CDR3 in amino acids: CASSDRPNQPQHF. As DNA, the CDR3 is TGTGCCAGTAGCGACAGGCCCAATCAGCCCCAGCATTTT.

The CDR3 coding sequence is TGTGCCAGCAGTTTTTCAGGAGCCAAAAACATTCAGTACTTC. This sequence encodes CASSFSGAKNIQYF. The genes are TRBV28 and TRBJ2-4; D not certain. Trimming shortened V by 3 bases and J by 0 bases, and 6 bases separated the two germline ends. Germline-derived CDR1 and CDR2 are MDHEN and SYDVKM. CDR3 length: 14 residues.

This clone occurred a few times. This rearrangement joins TRBV7-9 to TRBJ1-4; tentative D call: TRBD1 (6 bases). Deletions cut 6 bases from V and 6 bases from J, with 17 bases between. There are 15 residues in the CDR3. CDR1 and CDR2 from the germline V gene are SEHNR and FQNEAQ (reference sequence). The CDR3 DNA reads TGTGCCAGCAGGTTCACAGGGACGGGTGATGAAAAACTGTTTTTT. Protein: CASRFTGTGDEKLFF.

The chain links TRBV9 to TRBJ2-1; D gene ambiguous. The CDR3 has 15 residues. The germline gives CDR1 SGDLS, CDR2 YYNGEE. Trimming cost V 3 bases and J 0 bases, with 10 bases left between them. CDR3 DNA sequence: TGTGCCAGCAGCGGCGGCCCCGGCTCCTACAATGAGCAGTTCTTC. It is translated as CASSGGPGSYNEQFF.

The chain uses TRBV5-4 and TRBJ2-1; TRBD2 aligns across 7 bases. V lost 4 bases to trimming and J lost 4 bases; unmatched junction nucleotides: 14. Germline V gene lookup returns CDR1 SGHNT and CDR2 YYREEE (reference sequence). The CDR3 is 17 amino acids. Here the CDR3 reads CASSRDGGAGKYNEQFF. DNA for the CDR3: TGTGCCAGCAGCCGAGACGGGGGAGCGGGAAAATACAATGAGCAGTTCTTC.

The chain uses TRBV5-4 and TRBJ2-5; 10 positions match TRBD1. The J call may not be correct, given that the DNA end is closer to TRBJ2-7. Germline-derived CDR1 and CDR2 are SGHNT and YYREEE (reference sequence). This CDR3 comprises 16 residues. CDR3 protein: CASSLGPTGGTYEQYF. Written as DNA, the CDR3 is TGTGCCAGCAGCTTGGGTCCGACAGGGGGCACCTACGAGCAGTACTTC.

This chain's CDR3 is CASSPPLGGADEQYF. The CDR3 nucleotides are TGTGCCAGCTCACCACCCCTTGGGGGGGCGGACGAGCAGTACTTC. This chain joins TRBV18 and TRBJ2-7, with a weak D call TRBD2 (7 bases). The V end lost 0 bases, the J end lost 5 bases, and 14 bases lay between the germline ends. Germline values: CDR1 KGHSH, CDR2 LQKENI. The CDR3 runs to 15 residues.

The chain uses TRBV6-5 and TRBJ2-3; a possible D gene is TRBD2 (5 bases). V lost 2 bases and J lost 10, with 13 bases in between. The CDR3 totals 13 residues. Germline V gene sequence: CDR1 MNHEY, CDR2 SVGAGI. The CDR3 loop is CASSYGEPKSQYF. In DNA form, the CDR3 reads TGTGCCAGCAGTTACGGGGAGCCTAAGTCGCAGTATTTT.

This clone was seen just once. The rearrangement uses TRBV19 and TRBJ2-1; D is perhaps TRBD1 (6 bases). The CDR3 is made up of 16 amino acids. Germline lookup yields CDR1 LNHDA and CDR2 SQIVND (reference sequence). The ends were cut back, 3 bases at V and 4 bases at J, with 16 bases in the middle. CDR3 nucleotides: TGTGCCAGTAGTATCGCCCCGGGGACACCATACAATGAGCAGTTCTTC. Its translation is CASSIAPGTPYNEQFF.

This chain links TRBV28 with TRBJ2-5; D possibly corresponds to TRBD2 (5 bases). Germline values: CDR1 MDHEN, CDR2 SYDVKM. CDR3 length: 19 amino acids. Trimming stripped 3 bases from V and 4 bases from J, with 27 bases between. The CDR3 is CASSFTMSGASPEIETQYF. For the CDR3, the DNA is TGTGCCAGCAGTTTTACTATGAGCGGTGCCTCACCGGAAATAGAGACCCAGTACTTC.

The chain recombines TRBV28 with TRBJ2-5, with D perhaps matching TRBD1 (5 bases). The J call is uncertain, as TRBJ2-7 better fits the DNA end. The CDR3 contains 15 residues. Germline CDR1 MDHEN, CDR2 SYDVKM. The CDR3 here is CASSPATVGSYEQYF. The CDR3 bases are TGTGCCAGCAGTCCCGCGACAGTGGGCTCCTACGAGCAGTACTTC.

The genes are TRBV18 and TRBJ1-1, with 10 bases that match TRBD1. CDR3 length: 15 residues. From germline, CDR1 is KGHSH and CDR2 LQKENI. V lost 5 bases, J lost 0 bases, and 3 bases stayed unmatched. DNA for the CDR3: TGTGCCAGCTCAACCGGACAGGGGGTGAACACTGAAGCTTTCTTT. It specifies CASSTGQGVNTEAFF.

J is TRBJ1-3 and V is TRBV7-2; 8 positions agree with TRBD1. Germline V gives CDR1 SGHTA, CDR2 FQGNSA. The CDR3 is made up of 16 amino acids. V was pared by 5 bases and J by 0 bases, with 6 bases of the junction left unmatched. CDR3: CASSRQGPASGNTIYF. The CDR3 region has the DNA TGTGCCAGCAGCCGACAGGGGCCCGCCTCTGGAAACACCATATATTTT.

The chain combines TRBV30 with TRBJ1-5, with D uncertain. Germline-derived CDR1 and CDR2 are GTSNPN and SVGIG (reference sequence). The germline V and J ends were trimmed by 4 bases and 2 bases, with 9 bases remaining between them. This CDR3 has 13 amino acids. The CDR3 loop reads CAWNIRRNQPQHF. DNA for the CDR3: TGTGCCTGGAATATCAGGCGCAATCAGCCCCAGCATTTT.

The V gene is TRBV5-3, the J gene TRBJ2-1, with 10 positions matching TRBD2. TRBV5-3 counts as an open reading frame of uncertain function. The CDR3 is 14 amino acids. Unmatched junction bases numbered 2, after V lost 5 bases and J lost 3 bases. CDR3 coding DNA: TGTGCCAGAAGGCGGACTAGCGGCTACAATGAGCAGTTCTTC. It codes for CARRRTSGYNEQFF.

The rearrangement links TRBV6-1 to TRBJ1-2; no definite D call. With 7 bases removed from V and 3 bases from J, the gap between germline ends came to 9 bases. The CDR3 contains 12 residues. The germline V gene has CDR1 MNHNS and CDR2 SASEGT. CDR3 sequence reads: CASTQSDYGYTF. The CDR3 region has the DNA TGTGCCAGCACACAGTCCGACTATGGCTACACCTTC.

The chain employs TRBV4-3 and TRBJ2-1, with D perhaps TRBD2 (5 bases). Germline CDR1 is LGHNA and CDR2 is YSLEER. The CDR3 length is 15 residues. The V end was cut by 0 bases, the J end by 9 bases, with 15 bases between. Here the CDR3 reads CASSQDRGSGAEQFF. DNA of the CDR3: TGCGCCAGCAGCCAAGATCGCGGGTCGGGTGCTGAGCAGTTCTTC.

This clone is labeled medium-sized (0.01 to 0.1%). The CDR3 here is CASSTGVLFF. The CDR3 bases are TGTGCCAGCAGCACGGGTGTACTGTTTTTT. This rearrangement joins TRBV21-1 to TRBJ2-2; the table assigns TRBD2, which was not confirmed against the DNA. TRBV21-1 is tagged as a pseudogene. This CDR3 has 10 amino acids.